This T cell receptor (beta chain) was captured by sequencing in a study of T cell changes during pregnancy in multiple sclerosis (dated by TCRdb to 2018 to 2020). Background on the whole study: The study examined how the T cell repertoire changed over the course of pregnancy in women with multiple sclerosis.

V and J lose 6 bases and 1 base, and a span of 7 bases separates them. The germline V gene (reference sequence) provides CDR1 LNHDA and CDR2 SQIVND. Reading from cysteine to phenylalanine, the CDR3 counts 13 amino acids. Of the read, only the CDR3 DNA is kept; its 39 bases are in frame from base 1. Receptors were amplified or captured by the immunoSEQ multiplex PCR assay. This immuneACCESS table, as held by TCRdb, lists in-frame sequences with V and J called but not all clones. Of the missing ones, under half trace to an unresolved V gene in checked studies; the others have no known cause. The sample contains over 50,000 clones, just under 90% of them found a single time. The ten largest clonotypes hold 0.89% of the sample. A word on this clone: Its antigen target is currently unknown. It has no much larger one-base neighbor in the sample; base qualities were not kept.

This sequence originates from a female donor in good health, enrolled as a control in a pregnancy study. The input for sequencing was peripheral blood, taken in the first trimester of pregnancy. This sequence uses TRBV19 and TRBJ1-3, with the D segment identity uncertain. The DNA sequence is TGTGCCAGTAGCCTCGGTTCTGGAAACACCATATATTTT. Its product reads: CASSLGSGNTIYF.